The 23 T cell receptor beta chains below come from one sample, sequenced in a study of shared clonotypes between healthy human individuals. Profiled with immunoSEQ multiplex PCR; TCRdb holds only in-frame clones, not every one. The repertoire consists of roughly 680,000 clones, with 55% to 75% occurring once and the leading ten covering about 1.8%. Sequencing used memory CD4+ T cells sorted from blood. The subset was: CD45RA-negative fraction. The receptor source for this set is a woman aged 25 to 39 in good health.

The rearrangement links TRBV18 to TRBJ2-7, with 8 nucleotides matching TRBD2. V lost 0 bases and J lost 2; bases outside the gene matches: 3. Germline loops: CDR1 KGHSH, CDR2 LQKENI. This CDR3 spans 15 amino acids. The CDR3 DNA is TGTGCCAGCTCACCACCTAGCGGGGACGCCTACGAGCAGTACTTC. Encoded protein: CASSPPSGDAYEQYF.

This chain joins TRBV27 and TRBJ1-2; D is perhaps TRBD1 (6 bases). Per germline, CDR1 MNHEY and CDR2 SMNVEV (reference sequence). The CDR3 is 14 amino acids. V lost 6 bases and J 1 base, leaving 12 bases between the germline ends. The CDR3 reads CASRSGVLNYGYTF. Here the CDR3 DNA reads TGTGCCAGCAGATCAGGGGTACTTAACTATGGCTACACCTTC.

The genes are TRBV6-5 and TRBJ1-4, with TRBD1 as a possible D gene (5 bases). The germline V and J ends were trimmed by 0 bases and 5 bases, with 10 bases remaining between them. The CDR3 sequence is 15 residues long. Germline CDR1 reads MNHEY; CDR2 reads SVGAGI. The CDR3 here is CASSYSGGWNEKLFF. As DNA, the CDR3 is TGTGCCAGCAGTTACTCGGGGGGGTGGAATGAAAAACTGTTTTTT.

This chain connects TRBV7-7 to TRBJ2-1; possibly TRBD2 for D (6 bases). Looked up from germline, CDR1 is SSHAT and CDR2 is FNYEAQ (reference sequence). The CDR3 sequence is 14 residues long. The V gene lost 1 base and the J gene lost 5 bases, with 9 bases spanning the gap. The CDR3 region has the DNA TGTGCCAGCAGCTTAGGGGGGGTGAACAATGAGCAGTTCTTC. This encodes CASSLGGVNNEQFF.

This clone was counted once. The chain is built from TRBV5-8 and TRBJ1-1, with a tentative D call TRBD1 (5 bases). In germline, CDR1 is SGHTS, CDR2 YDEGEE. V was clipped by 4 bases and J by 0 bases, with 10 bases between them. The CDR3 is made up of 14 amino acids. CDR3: CASSAGRVNTEAFF. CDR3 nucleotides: TGTGCCAGCAGCGCGGGACGGGTGAACACTGAAGCTTTCTTT.

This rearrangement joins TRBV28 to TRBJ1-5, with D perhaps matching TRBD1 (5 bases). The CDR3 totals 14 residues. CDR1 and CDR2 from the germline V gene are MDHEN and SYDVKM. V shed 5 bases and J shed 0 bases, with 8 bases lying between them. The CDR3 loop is CASSRGSSNQPQHF. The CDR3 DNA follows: TGTGCCAGCAGTAGGGGCAGTAGCAATCAGCCCCAGCATTTT.

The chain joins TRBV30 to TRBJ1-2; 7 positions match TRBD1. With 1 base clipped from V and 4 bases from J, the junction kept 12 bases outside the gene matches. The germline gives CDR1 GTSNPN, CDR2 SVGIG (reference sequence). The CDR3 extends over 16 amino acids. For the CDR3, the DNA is TGTGCCTGGAGTGCGCGGGGAGGACAGGCGAGCTATGGCTACACCTTC. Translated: CAWSARGGQASYGYTF. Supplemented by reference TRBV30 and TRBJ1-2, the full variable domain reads SQTIHQWPATLVQPVGSPLSLECTVEGTSNPNLYWYRQAAGRGLQLLFYSVGIGQISSEVPQNLSASRPQDRQFILSSKKLLLSDSGFYLCAWSARGGQASYGYTFGSGTRLTVV.

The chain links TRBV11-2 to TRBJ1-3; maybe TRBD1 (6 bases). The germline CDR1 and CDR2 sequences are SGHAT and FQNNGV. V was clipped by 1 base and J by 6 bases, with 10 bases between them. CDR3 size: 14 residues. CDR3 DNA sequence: TGTGCCAGCAGCTTAGCGGCAGGGGTAAACACCATATATTTT. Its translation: CASSLAAGVNTIYF.

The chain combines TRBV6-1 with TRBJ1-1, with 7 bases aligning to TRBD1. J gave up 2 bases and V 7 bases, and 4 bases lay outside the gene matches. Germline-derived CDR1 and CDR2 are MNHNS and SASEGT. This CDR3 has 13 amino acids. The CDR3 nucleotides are TGTGCCAGCACCGGACAGGCCAACACTGAAGCTTTCTTT. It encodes CASTGQANTEAFF.

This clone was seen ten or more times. The DNA for the CDR3 is TGTGCCAGCAGCCTCGGGACTAGCGGGACAAAATGGCAGTTCTTC. The encoded protein is CASSLGTSGTKWQFF. This chain links TRBV6-6 with TRBJ2-1, with 13 bases that match TRBD2. CDR3 length: 15 amino acids. Trimming took 6 bases from V and 12 from J; bases not matched to a gene: 11. Germline loops: CDR1 MNHNY, CDR2 SVGAGI (reference sequence).

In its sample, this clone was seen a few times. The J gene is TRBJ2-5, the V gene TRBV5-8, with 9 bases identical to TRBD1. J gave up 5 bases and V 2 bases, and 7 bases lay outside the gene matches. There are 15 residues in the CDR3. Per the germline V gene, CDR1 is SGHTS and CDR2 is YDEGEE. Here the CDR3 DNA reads TGTGCCAGCAGCTTCGTAGGGACAGGGTTGGAGACCCAGTACTTC. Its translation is CASSFVGTGLETQYF.

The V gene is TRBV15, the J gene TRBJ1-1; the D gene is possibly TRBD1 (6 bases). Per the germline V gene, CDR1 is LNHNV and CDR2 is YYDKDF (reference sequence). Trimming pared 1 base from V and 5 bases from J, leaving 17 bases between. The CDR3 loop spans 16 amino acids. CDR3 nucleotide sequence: TGTGCCACCAGCAGAGGGGGAGCGGCAGGGGAGACTGAAGCTTTCTTT. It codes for CATSRGGAAGETEAFF.

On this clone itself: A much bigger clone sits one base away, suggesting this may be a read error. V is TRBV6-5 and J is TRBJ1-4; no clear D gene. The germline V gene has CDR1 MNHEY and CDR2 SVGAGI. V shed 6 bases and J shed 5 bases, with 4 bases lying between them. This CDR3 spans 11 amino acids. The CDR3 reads CASRTNEKLFF. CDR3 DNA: TGTGCCAGCAGGACAAATGAAAAACTGTTTTTT.

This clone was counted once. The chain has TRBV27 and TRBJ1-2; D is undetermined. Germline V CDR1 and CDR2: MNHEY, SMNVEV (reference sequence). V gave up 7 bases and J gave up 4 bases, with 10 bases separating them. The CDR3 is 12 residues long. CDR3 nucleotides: TGTGCCAGCATGGGAGCGGGCTATGGCTACACCTTC. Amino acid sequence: CASMGAGYGYTF.

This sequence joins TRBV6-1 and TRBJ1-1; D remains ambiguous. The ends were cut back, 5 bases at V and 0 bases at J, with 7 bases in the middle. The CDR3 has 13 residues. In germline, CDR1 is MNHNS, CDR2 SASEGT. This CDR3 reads CASSPTLNTEAFF. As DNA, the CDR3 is TGTGCCAGCAGTCCCACCTTGAACACTGAAGCTTTCTTT.

The CDR3 DNA reads as TGTGCCACCAGCAGAGAAGTAGGGACTAGCTCCGAGCAGTACTTC. This encodes CATSREVGTSSEQYF. This rearrangement joins TRBV15 to TRBJ2-7, with 9 positions matching TRBD2. The CDR3 runs to 15 residues. Losses at the gene ends were 0 bases for V and 6 bases for J; bases not matched to a gene: 6. From germline, CDR1 is LNHNV and CDR2 YYDKDF (reference sequence). The entire variable domain, with the rest obtained from reference TRBV15 and TRBJ2-7, is as follows: DAMVIQNPRYQVTQFGKPVTLSCSQTLNHNVMYWYQQKSSQAPKLLFHYYDKDFNNEADTPDNFQSRRPNTSFCFLDIRSPGLGDTAMYLCATSREVGTSSEQYFGPGTRLTVT.

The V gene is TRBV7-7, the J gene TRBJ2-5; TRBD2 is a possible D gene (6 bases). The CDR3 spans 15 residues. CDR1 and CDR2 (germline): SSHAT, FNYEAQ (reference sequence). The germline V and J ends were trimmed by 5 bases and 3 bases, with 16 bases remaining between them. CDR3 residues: CASSNRVGGKETQYF. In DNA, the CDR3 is TGTGCCAGCAGCAACCGGGTTGGCGGGAAAGAGACCCAGTACTTC.

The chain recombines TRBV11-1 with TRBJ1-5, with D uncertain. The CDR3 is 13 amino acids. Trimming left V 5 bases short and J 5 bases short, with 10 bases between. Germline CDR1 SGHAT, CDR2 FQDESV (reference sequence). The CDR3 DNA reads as TGTGCCAGCAGCGTAGACCGTGATCAGCCCCAGCATTTT. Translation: CASSVDRDQPQHF.

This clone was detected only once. The CDR3 DNA follows: TGTGCCAGCTCACCGGGATGGGAGCAGTACTTC. Its translation is CASSPGWEQYF. The chain uses TRBV18 and TRBJ2-5; perhaps TRBD2 as D (5 bases). This CDR3 is 11 amino acids long. Germline V gene data show CDR1 as KGHSH and CDR2 as LQKENI. V lost 3 bases to trimming and J lost 11 bases, with 10 bases between them.

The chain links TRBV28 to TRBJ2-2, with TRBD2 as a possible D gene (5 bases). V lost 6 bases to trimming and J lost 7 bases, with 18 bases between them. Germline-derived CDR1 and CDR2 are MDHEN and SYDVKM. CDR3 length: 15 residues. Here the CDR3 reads CASRPRGLALGELFF. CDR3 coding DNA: TGTGCCAGCAGACCCCGAGGTCTAGCTCTCGGGGAGCTGTTTTTT.

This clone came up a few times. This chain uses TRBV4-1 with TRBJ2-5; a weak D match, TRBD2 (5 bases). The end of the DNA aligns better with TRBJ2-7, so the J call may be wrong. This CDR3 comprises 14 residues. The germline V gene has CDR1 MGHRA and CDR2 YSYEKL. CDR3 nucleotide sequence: TGCGCCAGCAGCATGCAACTAGGAACCTACGAGCAGTACTTC. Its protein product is CASSMQLGTYEQYF.

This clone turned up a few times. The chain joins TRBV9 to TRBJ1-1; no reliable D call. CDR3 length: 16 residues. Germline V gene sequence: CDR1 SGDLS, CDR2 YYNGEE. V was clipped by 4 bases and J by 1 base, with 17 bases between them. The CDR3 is CASSPQAARRNTEAFF. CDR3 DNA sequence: TGTGCCAGCAGCCCGCAGGCGGCTCGGAGGAACACTGAAGCTTTCTTT.

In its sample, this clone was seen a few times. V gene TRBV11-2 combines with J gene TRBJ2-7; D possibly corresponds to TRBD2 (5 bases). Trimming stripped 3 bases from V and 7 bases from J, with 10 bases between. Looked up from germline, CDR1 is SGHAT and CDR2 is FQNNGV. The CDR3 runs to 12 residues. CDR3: CASSFVPGEQYF. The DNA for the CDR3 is TGTGCCAGCAGCTTTGTCCCGGGAGAGCAGTACTTC.